The 11 T cell receptor beta chains below all came from one sample that was sequenced in a study of blood T cell repertoires in COVID-19. Repertoires were generated with immunoSEQ multiplex PCR, while TCRdb's copy carries only in-frame clones and drops some. The table shows fewer than 110,000 clones, with 88% occurring only once. Sample: peripheral blood. The receptors derive from a man aged 50 to 60 with active or convalescent COVID-19.

The rearrangement links TRBV6-5 to TRBJ1-3, with D hard to call. Trimming shortened V by 0 bases and J by 7 bases, and 10 bases separated the two germline ends. This CDR3 is built from 14 residues. Germline CDR1 MNHEY, CDR2 SVGAGI. As DNA, the CDR3 is TGTGCCAGCAGTTACTCGACTGTGGGTAACACCATATATTTT. It specifies CASSYSTVGNTIYF.

CDR3 loop: CASSQDSGNTEAFF. In nucleotides, the CDR3 is TGCGCCAGCAGCCAAGATTCAGGGAACACTGAAGCTTTCTTT. The genes are TRBV4-3 and TRBJ1-1; D gene ambiguous. In germline, CDR1 is LGHNA, CDR2 YSLEER. The CDR3 covers 14 residues. With 0 bases removed from V and 1 base from J, the gap between germline ends came to 6 bases.

The chain is built from TRBV7-9 and TRBJ2-5, with D possibly TRBD1 on 5 matching bases. The length of the CDR3 is 12 residues. Between the trimmed V and J ends, which lost 3 bases and 5 bases, there was a span of 7 bases. Germline lookup yields CDR1 SEHNR and CDR2 FQNEAQ (reference sequence). CDR3 coding DNA: TGTGCCAGCAGCTTGGACATTGAGACCCAGTACTTC. Protein product: CASSLDIETQYF.

The V call is TRBV5-4, the J call TRBJ1-2; no reliable D call. Trimming cost V 4 bases and J 5 bases, with 15 bases left between them. The CDR3 consists of 14 residues. CDR1 SGHNT and CDR2 YYREEE come from the germline V gene (reference sequence). Here the CDR3 reads CASSPPPPAYGYTF. DNA of the CDR3: TGTGCCAGCAGCCCCCCGCCCCCCGCGTATGGCTACACCTTC. Combining the CDR3 with reference TRBV5-4 and TRBJ1-2 gives the whole variable domain ETGVTQSPTHLIKTRGQQVTLRCSSQSGHNTVSWYQQALGQGPQFIFQYYREEENGRGNFPPRFSGLQFPNYSSELNVNALELDDSALYLCASSPPPPAYGYTFGSGTRLTVV.

The chain has TRBV29-1 and TRBJ2-7; 8 bases are a match to TRBD2. V trimming: 2 bases; J trimming: 4 bases; junction bases outside the gene matches: 7. The CDR3 length is 14 residues. The germline V gene encodes CDR1 SQVTM and CDR2 ANQGSEA. The CDR3 bases are TGCAGCGTTGAAACTACTAGCGGAATTTACGAGCAGTACTTC. Translating gives CSVETTSGIYEQYF.

V usage is TRBV2 and J usage is TRBJ2-5; tentatively, D is TRBD2 (6 bases). Germline V CDR1 and CDR2: SNHLY, FYNNEI. V shed 1 base and J shed 0 bases, with 6 bases lying between them. This CDR3 spans 14 amino acids. The CDR3 protein is CASSEGTNQETQYF. DNA of the CDR3: TGTGCCAGCAGTGAAGGGACTAACCAAGAGACCCAGTACTTC.

The V and J genes are TRBV28 and TRBJ1-5; TRBD1 agrees at 9 bases. In germline, CDR1 is MDHEN, CDR2 SYDVKM. The CDR3 runs 15 residues. V lost 5 bases to trimming and J lost 7 bases; unmatched junction nucleotides: 9. In DNA, the CDR3 is TGTGCCAGCAGTCCACAACAGGGGGCTCGGCAGCCCCAGCATTTT. Encoded protein: CASSPQQGARQPQHF.

The genes are TRBV19 and TRBJ1-1; 9 bases are shared with TRBD1. From germline, CDR1 is LNHDA and CDR2 SQIVND (reference sequence). The CDR3 has 16 amino acids. V lost 4 bases to trimming and J lost 0 bases; unmatched junction nucleotides: 6. CDR3 loop: CASSTQQGAVNTEAFF. Written as DNA, the CDR3 is TGTGCCAGTAGTACGCAACAGGGGGCGGTGAACACTGAAGCTTTCTTT.

The chain couples TRBV13 to TRBJ2-7; 10 bases are shared with TRBD2. CDR3 length equals 15 residues. Germline values: CDR1 PRHDT, CDR2 FYEKMQ (reference sequence). Trimming cost V 2 bases and J 2 bases; bases outside gene matches: 3. The CDR3 reads CASSLRLAGAYEQYF. The CDR3 DNA sequence: TGTGCCAGCAGCTTACGTCTAGCGGGGGCCTACGAGCAGTACTTC.

This clone was detected once. The V gene is TRBV24-1, the J gene TRBJ2-3; perhaps TRBD2 as D (6 bases). V was pared by 9 bases and J by 0 bases, with 12 bases between. The length of the CDR3 is 14 residues. The germline CDR1 and CDR2 sequences are KGHDR and SFDVKD. The CDR3 bases are TGTGCCACCCACAGCGGGTGGAGCACAGATACGCAGTATTTT. This sequence encodes CATHSGWSTDTQYF.

The V call is TRBV28, the J call TRBJ1-6; D not certain. The CDR3 loop spans 16 amino acids. V shed 0 bases and J shed 6 bases, with 12 bases lying between them. The germline CDR1 and CDR2 sequences are MDHEN and SYDVKM. The CDR3 sequence: CASSLWAGSANSPLHF. CDR3 coding DNA: TGTGCCAGCAGTTTATGGGCGGGGTCAGCTAATTCACCCCTCCACTTT.